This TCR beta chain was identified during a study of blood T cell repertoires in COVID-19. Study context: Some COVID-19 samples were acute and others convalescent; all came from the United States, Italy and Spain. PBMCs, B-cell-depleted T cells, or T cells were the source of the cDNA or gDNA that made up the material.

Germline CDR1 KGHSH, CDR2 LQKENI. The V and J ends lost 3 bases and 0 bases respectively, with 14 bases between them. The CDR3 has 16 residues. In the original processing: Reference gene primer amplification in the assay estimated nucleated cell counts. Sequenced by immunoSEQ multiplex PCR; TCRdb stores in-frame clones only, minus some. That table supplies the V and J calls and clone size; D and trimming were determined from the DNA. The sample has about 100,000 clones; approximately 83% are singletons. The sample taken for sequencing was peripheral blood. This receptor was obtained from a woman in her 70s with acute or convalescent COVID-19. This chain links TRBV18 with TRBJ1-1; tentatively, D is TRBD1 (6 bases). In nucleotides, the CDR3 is TGTGCCAGCTCACCGTATTTGGACAGCATGAACACTGAAGCTTTCTTT. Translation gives CASSPYLDSMNTEAFF.